What follows are 30 T cell receptor beta chains derived from one specimen sequenced in a study of control samples from healthy donors and cancer patients. Sequencing was performed with immunoSEQ multiplex PCR; in TCRdb, only in-frame clones are kept and a portion is missing. The sample contains about 170,000 clones, roughly 94% of which appear only once. Sample: blood. The receptors were sampled from a young woman in good health.

The gene calls are TRBV6-5 and TRBJ2-3; 8 bases are a match to TRBD1. V lost 6 bases to trimming and J lost 4 bases; unmatched junction nucleotides: 3. Germline V lookup: CDR1 MNHEY, CDR2 SVGAGI. The CDR3 spans 13 residues. The CDR3 region has the DNA TGTGCCAGCAGACACAGGGGGGCAGATACGCAGTATTTT. This translates into CASRHRGADTQYF.

As to this clone: The junction differs from germline at one of its ends, possibly a read error. J is TRBJ1-1 and V is TRBV7-2, with D perhaps TRBD1 (6 bases). The germline V gene has CDR1 SGHTA and CDR2 FQGNSA. This CDR3 has 18 residues. CDR3 nucleotides: TGTGCCAGCAGCTTAGAAGGGGGAGGCAGGGGTTTGAACGCTGAAGCTTTCTTT. It translates to CASSLEGGGRGLNAEAFF.

The V gene is TRBV2, the J gene TRBJ2-7; 11 bases match TRBD2. This CDR3 is 14 amino acids long. The ends lost 6 bases at V and 3 bases at J; junction bases unmatched: 4. In germline, CDR1 is SNHLY, CDR2 FYNNEI. CDR3 bases: TGTGCCAGCAGCTCACTAGCGGGAGTCTACGAGCAGTACTTC. Its protein is CASSSLAGVYEQYF. Complete variable domain (other parts from reference TRBV2 and TRBJ2-7): EPEVTQTPSHQVTQMGQEVILRCVPISNHLYFYWYRQILGQKVEFLVSFYNNEISEKSEIFDDQFSVERPDGSNFTLKIRSTKLEDSAMYFCASSSLAGVYEQYFGPGTRLTVT.

The rearrangement joins TRBV5-6 to TRBJ1-2; no definite D call. V was shortened by 4 bases and J by 7 bases, with 20 bases between the two germline ends. In germline, CDR1 is SGHDT, CDR2 YYEEEE. The length of the CDR3 is 15 residues. The CDR3 is CASSPATISVRGYTF. The CDR3 DNA sequence: TGTGCCAGCAGCCCCGCGACGATCTCAGTCCGTGGCTACACCTTC.

The genes are TRBV28 and TRBJ2-6, with D unclear. This CDR3 is 15 amino acids long. The germline CDR1 and CDR2 sequences are MDHEN and SYDVKM. The V and J ends lost 5 bases and 0 bases respectively, with 8 bases between them. In DNA, the CDR3 is TGTGCCAGCAGTAGACCGCTCTCTGGGGCCAACGTCCTGACTTTC. It translates to CASSRPLSGANVLTF. The whole variable domain, remainder taken from reference TRBV28 and TRBJ2-6, is DVKVTQSSRYLVKRTGEKVFLECVQDMDHENMFWYRQDPGLGLRLIYFSYDVKMKEKGDIPEGYSVSREKKERFSLILESASTNQTSMYLCASSRPLSGANVLTFGAGSRLTVL.

The chain uses TRBV7-8 and TRBJ2-3; tentative D call: TRBD2 (5 bases). Trimming left V 3 bases short and J 8 bases short, with 18 bases between. CDR1 is SGHVS, CDR2 FQNEAQ, per germline. The CDR3 has 15 amino acids. As DNA, the CDR3 is TGTGCCAGCAGCTTGGTCGGGGAGCGAAGCGGTACGCAGTATTTT. This translates into CASSLVGERSGTQYF. The full variable domain, its missing parts supplied by reference TRBV7-8 and TRBJ2-3, is GAGVSQSPRYKVAKRGQDVALRCDPISGHVSLFWYQQALGQGPEFLTYFQNEAQLDKSGLPSDRFFAERPEGSVSTLKIQRTQQEDSAVYLCASSLVGERSGTQYFGPGTRLTVL.

The J gene is TRBJ1-1, the V gene TRBV12-5; no reliable D call. Trimming stripped 0 bases from V and 4 bases from J, with 6 bases between. Germline assignment: CDR1 LGHNT and CDR2 FRNRAP. The CDR3 loop spans 13 amino acids. This CDR3 reads CASGLVLATEAFF. In DNA form, the CDR3 reads TGTGCTAGTGGTTTGGTTTTGGCCACTGAAGCTTTCTTT. The full variable domain, completed using reference TRBV12-5 and TRBJ1-1, is DARVTQTPRHKVTEMGQEVTMRCQPILGHNTVFWYRQTMMQGLELLAYFRNRAPLDDSGMPKDRFSAEMPDATLATLKIQPSEPRDSAVYFCASGLVLATEAFFGQGTRLTVV.

The rearrangement joins TRBV9 to TRBJ2-3; D gene unclear. This CDR3 region has 16 residues. Deletions cut 4 bases from V and 2 bases from J, with 17 bases between. CDR1 is SGDLS, CDR2 YYNGEE, per germline. CDR3: CASSPGGRILTDTQYF. The CDR3 DNA reads as TGTGCCAGCAGCCCTGGTGGCCGGATTCTCACAGATACGCAGTATTTT.

The chain carries TRBV10-3 and TRBJ2-7; TRBD2 matches 8 bases. Germline CDR1 reads ENHRY; CDR2 reads SYGVKD. The CDR3 extends over 15 amino acids. The junction had 6 bases not matched to a gene; V was cut back by 0 bases and J by 5 bases. CDR3 bases: TGTGCCATCAGTGAGTCGGTTAGGCGGGAGGACGAGCAGTACTTC. Translating gives CAISESVRREDEQYF.

This clone has a single count. The chain carries TRBV6-5 and TRBJ1-1, with D possibly matching TRBD1 (5 bases). Germline assignment: CDR1 MNHEY and CDR2 SVGAGI. Trimming removed 4 bases at V and 8 bases at J, with 14 bases between. This CDR3 contains 13 residues. DNA of the CDR3: TGTGCCAGCAGTTCCGGGACTGGGAGAGAAGCTTTCTTT. Its translation: CASSSGTGREAFF.

The chain uses TRBV27 and TRBJ1-4; 9 bases are a match to TRBD1. V was clipped by 5 bases and J by 5 bases; unmatched bases: 0. CDR1 MNHEY and CDR2 SMNVEV come from the germline V gene (reference sequence). This CDR3 contains 13 residues. CDR3 amino acids: CASSDRGNEKLFF. DNA for the CDR3: TGTGCCAGCAGTGACAGGGGGAATGAAAAACTGTTTTTT.

This rearrangement joins TRBV28 to TRBJ1-4, with unresolved D. Per the germline V gene, CDR1 is MDHEN and CDR2 is SYDVKM. The CDR3 totals 17 residues. V dropped 2 bases and J dropped 1 base, with 14 bases sitting between them. As DNA, the CDR3 is TGTGCCAGCAGTTTAGGTCCCAGTCGTCAAACTAATGAAAAACTGTTTTTT. Protein sequence: CASSLGPSRQTNEKLFF.

This clone was seen a handful of times. The CDR3 DNA reads TGCGCCAGCAGCCAGACTGAGGGGGCATCTAATCAGCCCCAGCATTTT. It is translated as CASSQTEGASNQPQHF. This rearrangement joins TRBV4-1 to TRBJ1-5, with 7 nucleotides matching TRBD1. The germline CDR1 and CDR2 sequences are MGHRA and YSYEKL. The CDR3 length is 16 residues. V shed 3 bases, J shed 4 bases, and the junction held 9 bases outside the gene matches.

V usage is TRBV19 and J usage is TRBJ1-3; weak D call: TRBD1 (5 bases). Trimming shortened V by 1 base and J by 4 bases, and 14 bases separated the two germline ends. The CDR3 covers 16 residues. CDR1 and CDR2 from the germline V gene are LNHDA and SQIVND (reference sequence). The CDR3 sequence: CASSIGGSFAGNTIYF. The CDR3, as DNA: TGTGCCAGTAGTATAGGGGGGAGTTTCGCCGGAAACACCATATATTTT.

In the case of this clone: Other DNA sequences in the same sample also yield this CDR3. V usage is TRBV12-3 or TRBV12-4 and J usage is TRBJ1-1; D is ambiguous. CDR3 length equals 12 residues. V was clipped by 1 base and J by 1 base, with 1 base between them. In nucleotides, the CDR3 is TGTGCCAGCAGTTTAGGGAACACTGAAGCTTTCTTT. Translated: CASSLGNTEAFF.

The J gene is TRBJ1-5, the V gene TRBV6-5, with D unresolved. The germline V gene has CDR1 MNHEY and CDR2 SVGAGI. This CDR3 is 13 amino acids long. V dropped 5 bases and J dropped 6 bases, with 11 bases sitting between them. CDR3 residues: CASSLVVSQPQHF. For the CDR3, the DNA is TGTGCCAGCAGTCTGGTGGTTTCTCAGCCCCAGCATTTT.

The chain combines TRBV5-6 with TRBJ1-2, with 8 bases lining up with TRBD1. Germline CDR1 and CDR2: SGHDT and YYEEEE. After removal of 1 base from V and 5 bases from J, the junction contained 1 base not matched to a gene. This CDR3 region has 13 residues. CDR3: CASSLHRGYGYTF. Here the CDR3 DNA reads TGTGCCAGCAGCTTGCACAGGGGGTATGGCTACACCTTC.

The chain uses TRBV6-5 and TRBJ1-6, with TRBD1 matching over 7 bases. Germline loops: CDR1 MNHEY, CDR2 SVGAGI. The V segment lost 5 bases and the J segment 9 bases; nucleotides outside the gene matches: 10. The CDR3 covers 15 residues. The CDR3 bases are TGTGCCAGCAGTCCCCGCACAGGGGAGGGTTCACCCCTCCACTTT. This translates into CASSPRTGEGSPLHF.

The chain carries TRBV19 and TRBJ1-5; maybe TRBD1 (5 bases). The germline CDR1 and CDR2 sequences are LNHDA and SQIVND (reference sequence). The CDR3 loop spans 16 amino acids. The V gene lost 6 bases and the J gene lost 6 bases, with 21 bases spanning the gap. The CDR3 reads CASSSLGTERSQPQHF. The CDR3 DNA follows: TGTGCCAGTAGCTCCCTCGGGACCGAGCGAAGTCAGCCCCAGCATTTT.

This chain joins TRBV6-2 or TRBV6-3 and TRBJ1-6; 8 positions match TRBD1. The CDR3 runs 20 residues. The V gene's germline CDR1 is MNHEY and CDR2 SVGEGT. The J segment lost 4 bases and the V segment lost 0 bases, leaving 14 bases of the junction unmatched. This chain's CDR3 is CASSYSIGQGRSRYNSPLHF. The CDR3 DNA sequence: TGTGCCAGCAGTTACTCGATCGGACAGGGAAGAAGTCGGTATAATTCACCCCTCCACTTT.

The genes are TRBV19 and TRBJ1-5; the D gene is possibly TRBD1 (6 bases). V was shortened by 5 bases and J by 1 base, with 15 bases between the two germline ends. The CDR3 is made up of 16 amino acids. Germline V gene data show CDR1 as LNHDA and CDR2 as SQIVND (reference sequence). The CDR3 here is CASSYRITGSNQPQHF. In nucleotides, the CDR3 is TGTGCCAGTAGTTACCGGATAACAGGGAGCAATCAGCCCCAGCATTTT.

The chain employs TRBV28 and TRBJ1-6; no firm D call. This CDR3 is 14 amino acids long. Per germline, CDR1 MDHEN and CDR2 SYDVKM. V was cut by 1 base and J by 1 base, with 2 bases left in between. CDR3 residues: CASSLLSYNSPLHF. CDR3 sequence (DNA): TGTGCCAGCAGTTTATTGTCCTATAATTCACCCCTCCACTTT.

The chain couples TRBV6-4 to TRBJ1-5, with a weak D call TRBD1 (5 bases). Germline-derived CDR1 and CDR2 are MRHNA and SNTAGT. The V and J ends lost 5 bases and 1 base respectively, with 12 bases between them. This CDR3 has 15 amino acids. CDR3 sequence (DNA): TGTGCCAGCAGTTTCCAGGCAGGGAGCAATCAGCCCCAGCATTTT. Translating it yields CASSFQAGSNQPQHF.

The J gene is TRBJ2-3, the V gene TRBV24-1; 7 nucleotides align to TRBD2. Trimming removed 2 bases from V and 0 bases from J; junction bases left unmatched: 7. The germline V gene encodes CDR1 KGHDR and CDR2 SFDVKD. The CDR3 consists of 17 residues. The CDR3 DNA reads TGTGCCACCAGTGATTCCGGGGCTAGCGGAAGCACAGATACGCAGTATTTT. Its protein product is CATSDSGASGSTDTQYF.

DNA for the CDR3: TGTGCCAGCAGCCCTCCTGGACAGCGGGGAGAGGGTGGCTACACCTTC. Encoded protein: CASSPPGQRGEGGYTF. The genes are TRBV7-2 and TRBJ1-2; D perhaps matches TRBD1 (6 bases). Germline CDR1 reads SGHTA; CDR2 reads FQGNSA. V was trimmed by 5 bases and J by 7 bases, leaving 23 bases between them. CDR3 length equals 16 residues.

The chain carries TRBV9 and TRBJ2-5; 9 bases match TRBD2. The CDR3 extends over 16 amino acids. Trimming removed 4 bases from V and 2 bases from J; junction bases left unmatched: 9. Germline values: CDR1 SGDLS, CDR2 YYNGEE. CDR3 loop: CASSLARGGTQETQYF. In nucleotides, the CDR3 is TGTGCCAGCAGCTTAGCGCGGGGGGGTACTCAAGAGACCCAGTACTTC.

J is TRBJ1-1 and V is TRBV11-2; 9 positions agree with TRBD1. Germline V gene data show CDR1 as SGHAT and CDR2 as FQNNGV. The CDR3 contains 16 residues. The trim removed 5 bases at V and 5 bases at J, leaving 12 bases unmatched. The CDR3 region is CASSPPDRGPGTEAFF. For the CDR3, the DNA is TGTGCCAGCAGCCCCCCGGACAGGGGCCCAGGGACTGAAGCTTTCTTT.

The chain recombines TRBV15 with TRBJ1-2; D call uncertain. The CDR3 runs to 13 residues. V shed 4 bases and J shed 8 bases, with 14 bases lying between them. Germline V lookup: CDR1 LNHNV, CDR2 YYDKDF (reference sequence). In DNA form, the CDR3 reads TGTGCCACCAGCATAACGCACGGTCGAGGCTACACCTTC. Translating it yields CATSITHGRGYTF.

The J gene is TRBJ2-1, the V gene TRBV4-3; 12 nucleotides match TRBD2. Germline lookup yields CDR1 LGHNA and CDR2 YSLEER. The junction had 7 bases not matched to a gene; V was cut back by 0 bases and J by 4 bases. CDR3 size: 18 residues. The CDR3 loop reads CASSQDHYLAGGYNEQFF. CDR3 DNA sequence: TGCGCCAGCAGCCAAGATCATTATCTAGCGGGAGGGTACAATGAGCAGTTCTTC.

The chain combines TRBV4-2 with TRBJ1-1; perhaps TRBD1 as D (5 bases). The CDR3 is 13 amino acids. Trimming took off 4 bases at V and 4 bases at J, with 10 bases between the two ends. Germline CDR1 LGHNA, CDR2 YNFKEQ. CDR3: CASSPRGVTEAFF. CDR3 bases: TGTGCCAGCAGCCCCCGGGGGGTCACTGAAGCTTTCTTT.